The 26 T cell receptor beta chains in this list originate from one sample, sequenced in a study of beta chain features in type 1 diabetes (dated by TCRdb to the late 2010s). Receptor amplification or capture employed the immunoSEQ multiplex PCR assay. All of the isolated RNA was reverse transcribed with the High Capacity cDNA Reverse Transcription Kit, so expressed TCRB transcripts were sequenced. The table was pulled from immuneACCESS by TCRdb, which kept in-frame rearrangements only. Such tables lose some clones; where checked, under half of the loss comes from unresolved V genes, and the rest has no known cause. The sample data list under 800,000 clones, and 15% of these were observed just once. The ten largest clones represent approximately 0.099% of the sample. The source material was naive CD4+ T cells from blood. The label giving this sample's cell subset or site can be read as: true naive CD4+ T cells. The receptor set was obtained from a man between 18 and 35 years old in good health.

The sample holds a few counts of this clone. Because the CDR3 is missing its conserved closing phenylalanine or tryptophan, this is likely a read error. The DNA is omitted, as the CDR3 cannot be located on it reliably, and the CDR3 follows TCRdb's listing. The chain has TRBV5-4 and TRBJ2-7; the table's D gene call, TRBD1, was not cross checked with the DNA. The CDR3 has 18 amino acids, counting both end residues. CDR1 is SGHNT, CDR2 YYREEE, per germline (reference sequence). The chain's CDR3 is CASSLGQGATSSTSVSLR.

This chain links TRBV11-3 with TRBJ1-3; D unclear. V was clipped by 8 bases and J by 9 bases, with 14 bases between them. Per the germline V gene, CDR1 is SGHNT and CDR2 is YENEEA. The CDR3 loop spans 12 amino acids. This chain's CDR3 is CASRTPRSTIYF. In DNA form, the CDR3 reads TGTGCCAGCCGGACTCCGAGGTCCACCATATATTTT.

This clone has only a few counts. The chain is built from TRBV19 and TRBJ2-4; the D gene is possibly TRBD2 (5 bases). The CDR3 consists of 13 residues. Between the trimmed V and J ends, which lost 5 bases and 8 bases, there was a span of 13 bases. CDR1 is LNHDA, CDR2 SQIVND, per germline (reference sequence). The CDR3 DNA is TGTGCCAGTAGTCTTCGGGTGGGAGACATTCAGTACTTC. This codes for CASSLRVGDIQYF.

This clone was found a few times. The V and J genes are TRBV13 and TRBJ2-3, with 11 positions matching TRBD2. This CDR3 is 15 amino acids long. CDR1 is PRHDT, CDR2 FYEKMQ, per germline (reference sequence). V shed 4 bases and J 3 bases; nucleotides not matched to a gene: 3. CDR3 sequence: CASSSTSGGTDTQYF. The CDR3 nucleotides are TGTGCCAGCAGCTCTACTAGCGGGGGAACAGATACGCAGTATTTT.

To note about this clone: An end of the junction differs from the germline gene, which may be a read error. V and J are TRBV20-1 and TRBJ2-1, with D hard to call. The CDR3 is 10 residues long. The germline V gene has CDR1 DFQATT and CDR2 SNEGSKA (reference sequence). CDR3 sequence reads: CSASLEQWIF. CDR3 DNA: TGCAGTGCTAGTCTTGAGCAATGGATCTTC.

The sample holds a few counts of this clone. V gene TRBV7-9 combines with J gene TRBJ1-1; D possibly corresponds to TRBD1 (6 bases). The germline V gene has CDR1 SEHNR and CDR2 FQNEAQ (reference sequence). Trimming pared 2 bases from V and 4 bases from J, leaving 11 bases between. The CDR3 runs 14 residues. CDR3 coding DNA: TGTGCCAGCAGCTTACAAGGGGGGCCCACTGAAGCTTTCTTT. It yields the protein CASSLQGGPTEAFF.

The rearrangement joins TRBV10-3 to TRBJ1-1, with D unresolved. The CDR3 covers 14 residues. Germline values: CDR1 ENHRY, CDR2 SYGVKD. The V and J ends lost 1 base and 3 bases respectively, with 9 bases between them. The CDR3 sequence is CAISELEWDTEAFF. The CDR3 DNA reads as TGTGCCATCAGTGAGTTGGAGTGGGACACTGAAGCTTTCTTT.

This clone came up a few times. The chain has TRBV5-1 and TRBJ1-2, with D unclear. Germline CDR1 reads SGHRS; CDR2 reads YFSETQ. The germline V and J ends were trimmed by 1 base and 8 bases, with 12 bases remaining between them. CDR3 length equals 13 residues. DNA of the CDR3: TGCGCCAGCAGCTTGAAGGCCACTGGGGGCTACACCTTC. Its translation: CASSLKATGGYTF.

In this sample, this clone turned up a few times. The chain recombines TRBV5-6 with TRBJ2-5, with D maybe TRBD2 (6 bases). The CDR3 contains 15 residues. Trimming removed 1 base from V and 2 bases from J, with 12 bases in between. Germline CDR1 is SGHDT and CDR2 is YYEEEE. Here the CDR3 DNA reads TGTGCCAGCAGCTTGACCCCCCTAGCGCAAGAGACCCAGTACTTC. Its translation: CASSLTPLAQETQYF.

This clone was seen only a few times. The chain uses TRBV7-9 and TRBJ1-5; no definite D call. CDR1 is SEHNR and CDR2 is FQNEAQ in the germline V gene (reference sequence). The CDR3 has 13 amino acids. V shed 5 bases and J shed 6 bases, with 11 bases lying between them. CDR3 nucleotide sequence: TGTGCCAGCAGCACCCAAAGTTTTCAGCCCCAGCATTTT. Translation gives CASSTQSFQPQHF.

This chain connects TRBV7-2 to TRBJ2-4; D is uncertain. The germline gives CDR1 SGHTA, CDR2 FQGNSA. The CDR3 extends over 11 amino acids. The V gene lost 5 bases and the J gene lost 8 bases, with 7 bases spanning the gap. CDR3 DNA sequence: TGTGCCAGCAGCCGAAGAGACATTCAGTACTTC. Amino acids: CASSRRDIQYF.

The V call is TRBV7-3, the J call TRBJ2-3; 10 bases fit TRBD2. The J segment lost 2 bases and the V segment lost 4 bases, leaving 12 bases of the junction unmatched. CDR1 and CDR2 from the germline V gene are SGHTA and FQGTGA. CDR3 length: 18 residues. CDR3 in amino acids: CASSSLGTSVQITDTQYF. The CDR3 bases are TGTGCCAGCAGCTCCCTCGGGACTAGCGTACAAATCACAGATACGCAGTATTTT.

This clone was counted only a few times. The CDR3 loop reads CASNTPGGRTEAFF. The CDR3 bases are TGTGCCAGCAACACTCCAGGGGGCCGCACTGAAGCTTTCTTT. V usage is TRBV28 and J usage is TRBJ1-1, with TRBD1 identical over 8 bases. Germline-derived CDR1 and CDR2 are MDHEN and SYDVKM. V lost 7 bases and J lost 4; bases outside the gene matches: 8. This CDR3 is 14 amino acids long.

In this sample, this clone turned up a few times. The V and J genes are TRBV7-2 and TRBJ2-7; D is uncertain. The CDR3 is 12 amino acids. Trimming took off 5 bases at V and 3 bases at J, with 8 bases between the two ends. Germline-derived CDR1 and CDR2 are SGHTA and FQGNSA. In DNA, the CDR3 is TGTGCCAGCAGCGCATATTACTACGAGCAGTACTTC. The encoded protein is CASSAYYYEQYF.

About this clone itself: Compared with germline, one end of the junction differs, possibly owing to a read error. The genes are TRBV5-1 and TRBJ1-2, with D perhaps TRBD1 (5 bases). The CDR3 spans 13 residues. Germline loops: CDR1 SGHRS, CDR2 YFSETQ. This CDR3 is CASSLAGGAMEDF. CDR3 DNA: TGCGCCAGCAGCTTGGCCGGAGGGGCTATGGAGGATTTC.

The chain uses TRBV28 and TRBJ2-2; 8 positions agree with TRBD1. The germline gives CDR1 MDHEN, CDR2 SYDVKM. This CDR3 spans 16 amino acids. V trimming: 8 bases; J trimming: 4 bases; junction bases outside the gene matches: 12. CDR3 sequence reads: CASLSRDRLGTGELFF. DNA of the CDR3: TGTGCCAGCCTTAGCCGGGACAGGTTGGGCACCGGGGAGCTGTTTTTT.

V and J are TRBV7-3 and TRBJ2-1; D possibly corresponds to TRBD2 (6 bases). The CDR3 length is 13 residues. From germline, CDR1 is SGHTA and CDR2 FQGTGA. The V and J ends lost 5 bases and 8 bases respectively, with 13 bases between them. CDR3 DNA: TGTGCCAGCAGCCCCGGATCGGGGGATGAGCAGTTCTTC. Translated, it gives CASSPGSGDEQFF.

This clone was recorded a few times. This chain joins TRBV9 and TRBJ1-5, with D possibly being TRBD1 (5 bases). The CDR3 totals 15 residues. V gave up 0 bases and J gave up 3 bases, with 10 bases separating them. Germline-derived CDR1 and CDR2 are SGDLS and YYNGEE. CDR3 DNA: TGTGCCAGCAGCGTAGGGGGGTATCCCAATCAGCCCCAGCATTTT. Translating it yields CASSVGGYPNQPQHF. Variable domain in full (rest from reference TRBV9 and TRBJ1-5): DSGVTQTPKHLITATGQRVTLRCSPRSGDLSVYWYQQSLDQGLQFLIQYYNGEERAKGNILERFSAQQFPDLHSELNLSSLELGDSALYFCASSVGGYPNQPQHFGDGTRLSIL.

This clone was found a few times. The rearrangement uses TRBV19 and TRBJ1-5; 12 bases agree with TRBD1. Per germline, CDR1 LNHDA and CDR2 SQIVND (reference sequence). V gave up 0 bases and J gave up 6 bases; unmatched junction bases: 9. The CDR3 loop spans 18 amino acids. CDR3 protein: CASSIDLGTGGFIQPQHF. The CDR3 coding sequence is TGTGCCAGTAGTATAGATCTGGGGACAGGGGGCTTCATTCAGCCCCAGCATTTT.

This clone has a handful of counts. The chain joins TRBV10-3 to TRBJ1-1; 12 bases are a match to TRBD1. The CDR3 is 14 residues long. The ends lost 8 bases at V and 5 bases at J; junction bases unmatched: 6. The germline V gene has CDR1 ENHRY and CDR2 SYGVKD. CDR3 coding DNA: TGTGCCATCCGGGACAGGGGGCGACGGACTGAAGCTTTCTTT. Encoded protein: CAIRDRGRRTEAFF.

In its sample, this clone was seen a few times. This sequence joins TRBV9 and TRBJ2-2; 8 bases are shared with TRBD2. The germline gives CDR1 SGDLS, CDR2 YYNGEE. The CDR3 has 17 residues. Losses at the gene ends were 4 bases for V and 4 bases for J; bases not matched to a gene: 12. The CDR3 DNA follows: TGTGCCAGCAGCAAAAGGGCCGAGCGGGGGACCACCGGGGAGCTGTTTTTT. This translates into CASSKRAERGTTGELFF.

The chain has TRBV6-1 and TRBJ2-1, with TRBD2 matching 11 bases. CDR3 length: 16 residues. With 2 bases clipped from V and 10 bases from J, the junction kept 10 bases outside the gene matches. CDR1 is MNHNS, CDR2 SASEGT, per germline. The chain's CDR3 is CASSEQSLAGVGEQFF. The DNA of the CDR3 is TGTGCCAGCAGTGAACAGTCACTAGCGGGAGTAGGAGAGCAGTTCTTC.

The chain links TRBV18 to TRBJ2-3; TRBD2 agrees at 9 bases. The CDR3 is 18 residues long. V lost 2 bases and J lost 4; bases outside the gene matches: 13. From germline, CDR1 is KGHSH and CDR2 LQKENI. The CDR3 loop is CASSPFLPREGRPDTQYF. In DNA form, the CDR3 reads TGTGCCAGCTCACCATTTCTCCCGCGGGAGGGCCGCCCAGATACGCAGTATTTT.

The chain links TRBV29-1 to TRBJ2-7; possibly TRBD2 for D (5 bases). Trimming removed 4 bases at V and 1 base at J, with 8 bases between. Germline V gene lookup returns CDR1 SQVTM and CDR2 ANQGSEA. The CDR3 totals 12 residues. The CDR3 region is CSVAGLSYEQYF. The CDR3 DNA sequence: TGCAGCGTTGCGGGGTTATCCTACGAGCAGTACTTC.

This clone showed up just a few times. V is TRBV10-3 and J is TRBJ2-7, with D possibly matching TRBD1 (5 bases). The CDR3 loop spans 13 amino acids. Germline V gene data show CDR1 as ENHRY and CDR2 as SYGVKD. With 4 bases removed from V and 7 bases from J, the gap between germline ends came to 14 bases. This CDR3 reads CAISGQTYQEQYF. The CDR3 bases are TGTGCCATCAGTGGACAGACCTATCAGGAGCAGTACTTC.

The V gene is TRBV10-3, the J gene TRBJ1-1, with D possibly matching TRBD1 (5 bases). V was trimmed by 9 bases and J by 6 bases, leaving 17 bases between them. The CDR3 sequence is 13 residues long. CDR1 and CDR2 from the germline V gene are ENHRY and SYGVKD. CDR3 nucleotide sequence: TGTGCCATAAAGGGACTCTTGGGGCCTGAAGCTTTCTTT. It is translated as CAIKGLLGPEAFF.